This is a list of T cell receptor beta chains from one sample in a study of blood T cells in healthy people across ages. TCRdb reanalysed the 5' RACE reads using MiXCR and keeps one entry per CDR3 protein. The data show 730,000 or so distinct CDR3 sequences, approximately 40% seen once. The sequenced sample consisted of blood. The receptors here all came from an elderly man in good health. The CDR3 runs from the conserved cysteine through the conserved F or W. D genes are given only for firm matches. Size is omitted from some rows. Given values are once, few, many or a class for expanded clones.

>TRBJ2-5|TRBV6-6|-|-
TGTGCCAGCACCGACTCACTTGGGGTCGGGGAAGAGACCCAGTACTTC
CASTDSLGVGEETQYF
>TRBJ2-1|TRBV28|TRBD1|many
TGTGCCAGCAGTTCCAGGGGGACAGGAACTTTTCTGAGTGGGTTCTTC
CASSSRGTGTFLSGFF
>TRBJ2-7|TRBV20-1|TRBD2|-
TGCAGTGCTAGAGATGGGGGACTAGCGGGAGGAAAGTTTTCCTACGAGCAGTACTTC
CSARDGGLAGGKFSYEQYF
>TRBJ1-2|TRBV7-3|TRBD1|-
TGTGCCAGCAGCCCGAGGGACAGCCGGGGCTACACCTTC
CASSPRDSRGYTF
>TRBJ2-6|TRBV5-1|-|-
TGCGCCAGCAGCGCGTACAGGGACTCTGGGGCCAACGTCCTGACTTTC
CASSAYRDSGANVLTF
>TRBJ2-7|TRBV27|TRBD1|-
TGTGCCAGCTGGCGACAGGGTGCCAATGAGCAGTACTTC
CASWRQGANEQYF
>TRBJ2-7|TRBV20-1|TRBD1|few
TGCAGTGCTACGGACAGGGGGGCCTACGAGCAGTACTTC
CSATDRGAYEQYF
>TRBJ2-4|TRBV28|-|-
TGTGCCAGCAGTCTCCAGAAAAACATTCAGTACTTC
CASSLQKNIQYF
>TRBJ2-7|TRBV11-2|-|-
TGTGCCAGCAGCCCCTCGGGGATTGGATACGAGCAGTACTTC
CASSPSGIGYEQYF
>TRBJ1-1|TRBV6-5|-|-
TGTGCCACCCGTAAGAATACTGAAGCTTTCTTT
CATRKNTEAFF
>TRBJ2-1|TRBV24-1|TRBD1|-
TGTGCCACCAGTGATTTTCCGACAGGGGGCGGTGAGCAGTTCTTC
CATSDFPTGGGEQFF
>TRBJ2-1|TRBV7-2|TRBD2|-
TGTGCCAGCAGCTTAGGGACTAGCGGCTACGAGCAGTTCTTC
CASSLGTSGYEQFF
>TRBJ2-2|TRBV10-1|TRBD1|few
TGCGCCAGCAGTGGACAGGGTTTGACCGGGGAGCTGTTTTTT
CASSGQGLTGELFF
>TRBJ2-6|TRBV29-1|-|-
TGCAGCGTTGAAGACAGGGGCAGATCTGGGGCCAACGTCCTGACTTTC
CSVEDRGRSGANVLTF
>TRBJ2-1|TRBV29-1|TRBD2|many
TGCAGCGTGTCCTTCCGTGCGGGAGTGGCTGAGCAGTTCTTC
CSVSFRAGVAEQFF
>TRBJ2-7|TRBV10-3|TRBD1|-
TGTGCCATCACCATCCCGGACAGGCTTGGCGAGCAGTACTTC
CAITIPDRLGEQYF
>TRBJ2-3|TRBV20-1|TRBD1|few
TGCAGTGCTAGGGCGGACAGGGGGAGCACAGATACGCAGTATTTT
CSARADRGSTDTQYF
>TRBJ2-1|TRBV7-2|TRBD2|few
TGTGCCAGCAGCTTAGTGCGGCTAGCGGGGGGGCGTTCCTACAATGAGCAGTTCTTC
CASSLVRLAGGRSYNEQFF
>TRBJ1-5|TRBV6-2/TRBV6-3|TRBD1|-
TGTGCCAGCAGTTACGGGACAGGGACGTCTCAGCCCCAGCATTTT
CASSYGTGTSQPQHF
>TRBJ2-6|TRBV6-2/TRBV6-3|-|many
TGTGCCAGCCTCCAGATCGGCTCTGGGGCCAACGTCCTGACTTTC
CASLQIGSGANVLTF
>TRBJ2-7|TRBV7-3|-|many
TGTGCCAGCAGCCCGACAGGTTCCTACGAGCAGTACTTC
CASSPTGSYEQYF
>TRBJ1-2|TRBV20-1|TRBD1|-
TGCAGTGCTCCAGGGGGAGCTAACTATGGCTACACCTTC
CSAPGGANYGYTF
>TRBJ2-1|TRBV29-1|TRBD2|-
TGCAGCGCCTTAGGGACTAGCGGCGAGCAGTTCTTC
CSALGTSGEQFF
>TRBJ2-3|TRBV10-1|TRBD2|few
TGCGCCAGCGGACACCGGGACGCGGGGACTAGAAGCACAGATACGCAGTATTTT
CASGHRDAGTRSTDTQYF
>TRBJ1-2|TRBV12-3/TRBV12-4|TRBD1|few
TGTGCCAGCAGTTTAGCGACAGGGCTCGGCTACACCTTC
CASSLATGLGYTF
>TRBJ2-1|TRBV29-1|TRBD2|few
TGCAGCGTTGCTAGCGGGAGGGCAAATGAGCAGTTCTTC
CSVASGRANEQFF
>TRBJ2-3|TRBV10-3|TRBD2|-
TGTACCATCAGCTCGGGGGGGCCCACAGGGACGCAGTATTTT
CTISSGGPTGTQYF
>TRBJ1-1|TRBV5-1|-|-
TGCGCCAGCAGCTTGGAAGTGACCACTGAAGCTTTCTTT
CASSLEVTTEAFF
>TRBJ2-1|TRBV3-1|-|-
TGTGCCAGCAGCCAAGATTCAGGGCCTGGGGAGCAGTTCTTC
CASSQDSGPGEQFF
>TRBJ1-5|TRBV10-3|-|many
TGTGCCATCAGTGAGCCAACCTACGACGGGAACAATCAGCCCCAGCATTTT
CAISEPTYDGNNQPQHF
>TRBJ2-7|TRBV30|TRBD1|few
TGTGCCTGGAGTGTCGAAATGTTACAGGGGCCTTCGGGGCAGTACTTC
CAWSVEMLQGPSGQYF
>TRBJ2-3|TRBV20-1|TRBD2|-
TGCAGTGCTAACCCTAGCGGGGGGGTGGAAACAGATACGCAGTATTTT
CSANPSGGVETDTQYF
>TRBJ2-7|TRBV20-1|-|many
TGCAGTGCTGGGTGGGGCAGGGGAGTGTACGAGCAGTACTTC
CSAGWGRGVYEQYF
>TRBJ2-7|TRBV27|TRBD2|once
TGTGCCAGCAGTAGGGACTATAACTCCTACAATGAGCAGTACTTC
CASSRDYNSYNEQYF
>TRBJ1-1|TRBV6-2/TRBV6-3|-|-
TGTGCCAGCAGTCCGTACCTGACACCTAACGCTGAAGCTTTCTTT
CASSPYLTPNAEAFF
>TRBJ2-3|TRBV18|TRBD1|-
TGTGCCAGCTCAAATGGACAGGGGGCAAAGTATTTT
CASSNGQGAKYF
>TRBJ2-6|TRBV7-2|-|-
TGTGCCAGCAGCTTAGTCTCGGGGGCGGGGGCCAACGTCCTGACTTTC
CASSLVSGAGANVLTF
>TRBJ2-1|TRBV6-5|-|few
TGTGCCAGCAGTCCGAGACACCTCTCCTACAATGAGCAGTTCTTC
CASSPRHLSYNEQFF
>TRBJ2-1|TRBV18|TRBD2|-
TGTGCCAGCTCACCACGTGCAGGGATGGGACTAGCGGAATACAACGAGCAGTTCTTC
CASSPRAGMGLAEYNEQFF
>TRBJ2-1|TRBV20-1|-|-
TGCAGTGCTAGTTCGGGGAGACTAGCCTACAATGAGCAGTTCTTC
CSASSGRLAYNEQFF
>TRBJ1-2|TRBV7-9|-|few
TGTGCCAGCAGCCACAAGGCTGGCTACACCTTC
CASSHKAGYTF
>TRBJ1-2|TRBV28|-|few
TGTGCCAGCAGTTTGGGAGGGGGGCGCGGCTACACCTTC
CASSLGGGRGYTF
>TRBJ2-5|TRBV6-2/TRBV6-3|-|-
TGTGCCAGCAGGCAACAAGTGGAGACCCAGTACTTC
CASRQQVETQYF
>TRBJ2-1|TRBV4-2|-|-
TGTGCCAGCAGCCAAGATTGGGGCGGTAGGGGGGTCAATGAGCAGTTCTTC
CASSQDWGGRGVNEQFF
>TRBJ1-2|TRBV29-1|-|-
TGCAGCGTTAGGACAGATGGCTACACCTTC
CSVRTDGYTF
>TRBJ2-6|TRBV5-4|TRBD2|few
TGTGCCAGCAGCTTCACCGGGAGGTCCGGGGCCAACGTCCTGACTTTC
CASSFTGRSGANVLTF
>TRBJ2-5|TRBV7-2|-|-
TGTGCCAGCAGCTTAGCGGTCGGTAAAGAGACCCAGTACTTC
CASSLAVGKETQYF
>TRBJ2-3|TRBV9|-|-
TGTGCCAGCAGCGGACCCGGGACTCCCACAGATACGCAGTATTTT
CASSGPGTPTDTQYF
>TRBJ1-1|TRBV6-5|TRBD1|-
TGTGCCAGCAGGCTGACGGGACAGGGAAACACTGAAGCTTTCTTT
CASRLTGQGNTEAFF
>TRBJ2-7|TRBV5-4|TRBD1|-
TGTGCCAGCAGCTTCGGGGACAGGGGGCCTAGCGAGCAGTACTTC
CASSFGDRGPSEQYF
>TRBJ1-2|TRBV20-1|-|few
TGCAGTGCTAGTACGGTTATGGGCTACACCTTC
CSASTVMGYTF
>TRBJ2-7|TRBV7-2|-|-
TGTACCAGCAGCTTTCGGGCCTACGAGCAGTACTTC
CTSSFRAYEQYF
>TRBJ2-3|TRBV27|TRBD2|few
TGTGCCAGCAGCCGCAAAGGACTAGCGGGCACAGATACGCAGTATTTT
CASSRKGLAGTDTQYF